These 19 T cell receptor beta chains were sequenced from one sample in a study of blood T cells in healthy people across ages. The second PCR ran about 7 to 12 cycles with a sample-barcoded 5' primer and J-beta primers. One entry per CDR3 protein results from TCRdb running MiXCR on the 5' RACE reads. The sample holds about 930,000 distinct CDR3 sequences, about 27% seen once. These sequences were also reported in another study, on T cells of mothers and their children.

Source material: blood. The origin of the receptors is a woman aged 40 to 50 in good health.

V gene TRBV20-1 combines with J gene TRBJ2-5; D is perhaps TRBD1 or TRBD2 (5 bases each). Germline loops: CDR1 DFQATT, CDR2 SNEGSKA (reference sequence). V dropped 1 base and J dropped 5 bases, with 11 bases sitting between them. The CDR3 spans 13 residues. CDR3 sequence (DNA): TGCAGTGCTAGAGGCGCCAGGGAGGAGACCCAGTACTTC. This encodes CSARGAREETQYF.

This clonotype was detected many times. This chain links TRBV6-1 with TRBJ2-7; D may correspond to TRBD1 or TRBD2 (6 bases each). Trimming stripped 0 bases from V and 3 bases from J, with 15 bases between. The V gene's germline CDR1 is MNHNS and CDR2 SASEGT. CDR3 size: 16 residues. The CDR3 loop is CASSEALTGAYYEQYF. The DNA of the CDR3 is TGTGCCAGCAGTGAAGCCCTAACGGGGGCATACTACGAGCAGTACTTC.

This clonotype was detected only a few times. The genes are TRBV28 and TRBJ1-5, with D uncertain. Trimming cost V 2 bases and J 13 bases, with 9 bases left between them. There are 11 residues in the CDR3. From germline, CDR1 is MDHEN and CDR2 SYDVKM. Written as DNA, the CDR3 is TGTGCCAGCAGTTTAAGTTATTCTCAGCATTTT. Its translation: CASSLSYSQHF.

This clonotype was seen a handful of times. The chain is built from TRBV28 and TRBJ2-1; either TRBD1 or TRBD2 may supply D (5 bases each). Germline V gene sequence: CDR1 MDHEN, CDR2 SYDVKM. Trimming stripped 6 bases from V and 8 bases from J, with 29 bases between. The CDR3 totals 18 residues. CDR3 bases: TGTGCCAGCAGCTCATATTCCCTTGTTCGGGGCTCGGTAGATGAGCAGTTCTTC. Its protein is CASSSYSLVRGSVDEQFF.

This clonotype was seen a few times. The rearrangement joins TRBV9 to TRBJ2-3, with 12 bases that match TRBD1. The CDR3 is made up of 16 amino acids. Germline loops: CDR1 SGDLS, CDR2 YYNGEE. Germline trimming cut 3 bases from V and 5 bases from J; bases unmatched to any gene: 7. The CDR3: CASSAQGQGALDTQYF. The CDR3, as DNA: TGTGCCAGCAGCGCTCAGGGACAGGGGGCTCTAGATACGCAGTATTTT.

There are many counts of this clonotype. This chain uses TRBV10-3 with TRBJ2-5; 11 positions match TRBD1. The V and J ends lost 0 bases and 1 base, in that order; junction bases with no gene match: 1. Germline-derived CDR1 and CDR2 are ENHRY and SYGVKD. The CDR3 has 16 residues. The CDR3 region has the DNA TGTGCCATCAGTGAGTCCGGGACAGGGGGCCAAGAGACCCAGTACTTC. Amino acid sequence: CAISESGTGGQETQYF.

The gene calls are TRBV5-1 and TRBJ2-1; 11 bases fit TRBD2. The germline gives CDR1 SGHRS, CDR2 YFSETQ. The CDR3 totals 17 residues. J lost 7 bases, V lost 2 bases, and 11 bases had no gene match. As DNA, the CDR3 is TGCGCCAGCAGCTTACTATTTAGCGGGGGGGCCGTGAATGAGCAGTTCTTC. Translating it yields CASSLLFSGGAVNEQFF. The whole variable domain, remainder taken from reference TRBV5-1 and TRBJ2-1, is KAGVTQTPRYLIKTRGQQVTLSCSPISGHRSVSWYQQTPGQGLQFLFEYFSETQRNKGNFPGRFSGRQFSNSRSEMNVSTLELGDSALYLCASSLLFSGGAVNEQFFGPGTRLTVL.

This clonotype was recorded a few times. V usage is TRBV20-1 and J usage is TRBJ1-5, with 7 bases identical to TRBD1. The germline V gene has CDR1 DFQATT and CDR2 SNEGSKA (reference sequence). With V trimmed by 6 bases and J by 5 bases, 19 bases remained unmatched. The CDR3 is made up of 17 amino acids. The CDR3, as DNA: TGCAGTGCCCCCCCGCCCGGTAGACAGGGATGGTATCAGCCCCAGCATTTT. Translating gives CSAPPPGRQGWYQPQHF.

The genes are TRBV7-2 and TRBJ2-3; maybe TRBD2 (6 bases). This CDR3 spans 15 amino acids. V shed 1 base and J shed 12 bases, with 20 bases lying between them. Per the germline V gene, CDR1 is SGHTA and CDR2 is FQGNSA. CDR3 nucleotide sequence: TGTGCCAGCAGCTTAGACGGGGCGGGGCGGTCGACTCAGTATTTT. Protein sequence: CASSLDGAGRSTQYF.

Written as DNA, the CDR3 is TGCGCCAGCAGCCAAGATACGGGAAGCACAGATACGCAGTATTTT. Protein sequence: CASSQDTGSTDTQYF. The genes are TRBV4-1 and TRBJ2-3; D perhaps matches TRBD2 (5 bases). Germline assignment: CDR1 MGHRA and CDR2 YSYEKL. The CDR3 has 15 amino acids. V lost 0 bases and J 0 bases, leaving 7 bases between the germline ends.

Notes on this clonotype: Because the CDR3 is missing its conserved closing phenylalanine or tryptophan, this is likely a read error. The chain joins TRBV7-2 to TRBJ2-3; D may be TRBD2 (5 bases). Looked up from germline, CDR1 is SGHTA and CDR2 is FQGNSA. This CDR3 has 15 residues. Trimming shortened V by 5 bases and J by 0 bases, and 12 bases separated the two germline ends. The CDR3 spells CASSLTTVSTDTQYI. In nucleotides, the CDR3 is TGTGCCAGCAGCCTGACTACCGTTAGCACAGATACGCAGTATATT.

In regard to this clonotype: At one of its ends the junction is not consistent with the germline gene, which may arise from a read error. The rearrangement uses TRBV5-4 and TRBJ2-7; no clear D. Germline CDR1 and CDR2: SGHNT and YYREEE (reference sequence). The CDR3 is 13 residues long. CDR3 in DNA: TGTACCAGCAGCCCCGAAAATGAGTACGAGCAGTACTTC. Its protein product is CTSSPENEYEQYF. Complete variable domain (other parts from reference TRBV5-4 and TRBJ2-7): ETGVTQSPTHLIKTRGQQVTLRCSSQSGHNTVSWYQQALGQGPQFIFQYYREEENGRGNFPPRFSGLQFPNYSSELNVNALELDDSALYLCTSSPENEYEQYFGPGTRLTVT.

The gene calls are TRBV7-3 and TRBJ2-1; TRBD2 agrees at 10 bases. Germline V gives CDR1 SGHTA, CDR2 FQGTGA. The CDR3 spans 16 residues. Unmatched junction bases numbered 5, after V lost 5 bases and J lost 1 base. CDR3 protein: CASSHQLAGSYNEQFF. As DNA, the CDR3 is TGTGCCAGCAGCCACCAACTAGCGGGGTCCTACAATGAGCAGTTCTTC.

Many counts were recorded for this clonotype. The V call is TRBV28, the J call TRBJ2-4, with D perhaps being TRBD1 or TRBD2 (5 bases each). Per germline, CDR1 MDHEN and CDR2 SYDVKM. The CDR3 length is 14 residues. Trimming stripped 5 bases from V and 6 bases from J, with 14 bases between. The CDR3 region has the DNA TGTGCCAGCAGTCCCGGGTCTGGGGGAAACATTCAGTACTTC. This codes for CASSPGSGGNIQYF. The variable domain in full, with the rest retrieved from reference TRBV28 and TRBJ2-4, is DVKVTQSSRYLVKRTGEKVFLECVQDMDHENMFWYRQDPGLGLRLIYFSYDVKMKEKGDIPEGYSVSREKKERFSLILESASTNQTSMYLCASSPGSGGNIQYFGAGTRLSVL.

This clonotype was counted only a few times. The chain is built from TRBV12-3 or TRBV12-4 and TRBJ2-7, with 12 bases that match TRBD2. The CDR3 covers 14 residues. The V segment lost 4 bases and the J segment 6 bases; nucleotides outside the gene matches: 4. The CDR3 spells CASSWASGGAEQYF. DNA of the CDR3: TGTGCCAGCAGTTGGGCTAGCGGGGGGGCCGAGCAGTACTTC.

This clonotype has only a few counts. CDR3 in amino acids: CASSFRAGYETQYF. The CDR3 nucleotides read TGCGCCAGCAGCTTTCGAGCGGGGTATGAGACCCAGTACTTC. The chain combines TRBV5-1 with TRBJ2-5, with 7 positions matching TRBD2. This CDR3 spans 14 amino acids. V was pared by 2 bases and J by 5 bases, with 6 bases of the junction left unmatched. Germline-derived CDR1 and CDR2 are SGHRS and YFSETQ.

This clonotype occurred many times. V gene TRBV7-2 combines with J gene TRBJ2-6; perhaps TRBD1 as D (6 bases). Germline V gene lookup returns CDR1 SGHTA and CDR2 FQGNSA. V was cut by 4 bases and J by 4 bases, with 11 bases left in between. This CDR3 has 15 residues. The CDR3 loop is CASSSPGTGANVLTF. DNA of the CDR3: TGTGCCAGCAGCTCACCCGGGACAGGGGCCAACGTCCTGACTTTC.

Details on this clonotype: One junction end disagrees with the germline gene, perhaps due to a read error. This chain uses TRBV27 with TRBJ1-5; D possibly corresponds to TRBD1 (5 bases). The CDR3 is 15 residues long. Germline V gene lookup returns CDR1 MNHEY and CDR2 SMNVEV (reference sequence). The CDR3 loop reads CAGSAGGKSNQPQHF. CDR3 bases: TGTGCCGGCAGTGCGGGGGGGAAGAGCAATCAGCCCCAGCATTTT.

This clonotype was seen more than once but under ten times. The chain combines TRBV20-1 with TRBJ2-5, with a tentative D call TRBD2 (5 bases). This CDR3 is built from 13 residues. V gave up 3 bases and J gave up 5 bases, with 13 bases separating them. Per germline, CDR1 DFQATT and CDR2 SNEGSKA (reference sequence). The CDR3 here is CSARGPGRETQYF. The CDR3 region has the DNA TGCAGTGCTAGGGGCCCGGGAAGGGAGACCCAGTACTTC.